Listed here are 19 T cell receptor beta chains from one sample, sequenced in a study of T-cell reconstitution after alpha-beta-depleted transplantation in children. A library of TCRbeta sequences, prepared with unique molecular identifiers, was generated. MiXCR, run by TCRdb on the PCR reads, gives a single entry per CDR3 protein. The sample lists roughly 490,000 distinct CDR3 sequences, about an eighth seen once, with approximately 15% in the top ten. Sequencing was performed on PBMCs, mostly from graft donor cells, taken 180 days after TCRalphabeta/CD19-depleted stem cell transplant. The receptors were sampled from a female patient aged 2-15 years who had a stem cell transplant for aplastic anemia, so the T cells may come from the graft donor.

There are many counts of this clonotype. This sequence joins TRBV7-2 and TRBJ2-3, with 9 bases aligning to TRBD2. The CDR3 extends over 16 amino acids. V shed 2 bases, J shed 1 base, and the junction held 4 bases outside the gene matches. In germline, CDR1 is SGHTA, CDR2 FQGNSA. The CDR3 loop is CASSLSSGARTDTQYF. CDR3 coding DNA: TGTGCCAGCAGCTTATCTAGCGGGGCCCGCACAGATACGCAGTATTTT.

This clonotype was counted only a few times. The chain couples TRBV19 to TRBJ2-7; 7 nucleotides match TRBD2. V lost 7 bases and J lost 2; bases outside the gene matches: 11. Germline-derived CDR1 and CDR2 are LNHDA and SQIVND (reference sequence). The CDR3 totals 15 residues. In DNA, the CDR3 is TGTGCCAGTACTCCCTCCGGGAGGACCACCTACGAGCAGTACTTC. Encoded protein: CASTPSGRTTYEQYF.

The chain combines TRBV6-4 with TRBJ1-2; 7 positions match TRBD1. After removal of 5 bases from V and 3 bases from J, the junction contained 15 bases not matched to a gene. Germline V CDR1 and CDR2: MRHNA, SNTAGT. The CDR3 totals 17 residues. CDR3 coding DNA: TGTGCCAGCAGTAAGGACCCTTGGGACAGACCTCACTATGGCTACACCTTC. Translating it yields CASSKDPWDRPHYGYTF.

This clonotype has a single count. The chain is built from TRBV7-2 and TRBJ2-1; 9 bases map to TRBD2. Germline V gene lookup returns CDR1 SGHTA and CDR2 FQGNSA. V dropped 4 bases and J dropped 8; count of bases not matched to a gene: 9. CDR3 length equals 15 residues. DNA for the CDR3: TGTGCCAGCAGCTCACCCCTAGCGGGGCCCCATGAGCAGTTCTTC. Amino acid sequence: CASSSPLAGPHEQFF. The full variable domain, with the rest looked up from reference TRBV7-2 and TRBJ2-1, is GAGVSQSPSNKVTEKGKDVELRCDPISGHTALYWYRQSLGQGLEFLIYFQGNSAPDKSGLPSDRFSAERTGGSVSTLTIQRTQQEDSAVYLCASSSPLAGPHEQFFGPGTRLTVL.

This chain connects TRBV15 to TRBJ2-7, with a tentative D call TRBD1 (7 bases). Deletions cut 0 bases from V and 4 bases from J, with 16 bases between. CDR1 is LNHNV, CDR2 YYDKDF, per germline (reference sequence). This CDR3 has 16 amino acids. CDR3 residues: CATSRDGQGGRYEQYF. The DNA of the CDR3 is TGTGCCACCAGCAGAGATGGTCAGGGGGGAAGGTACGAGCAGTACTTC.

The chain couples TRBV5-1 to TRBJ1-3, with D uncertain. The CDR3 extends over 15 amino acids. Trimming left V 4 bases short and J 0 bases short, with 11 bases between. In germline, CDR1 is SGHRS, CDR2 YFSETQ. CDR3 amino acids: CASSQTTNSGNTIYF. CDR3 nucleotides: TGCGCCAGCAGCCAAACAACAAACTCTGGAAACACCATATATTTT.

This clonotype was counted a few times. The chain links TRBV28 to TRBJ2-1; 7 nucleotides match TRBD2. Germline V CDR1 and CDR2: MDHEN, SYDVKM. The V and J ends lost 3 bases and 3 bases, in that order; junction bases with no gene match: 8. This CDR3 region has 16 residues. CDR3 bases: TGTGCCAGCAGTTTTGTTTTGGCGGGAGTCTACAATGAGCAGTTCTTC. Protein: CASSFVLAGVYNEQFF.

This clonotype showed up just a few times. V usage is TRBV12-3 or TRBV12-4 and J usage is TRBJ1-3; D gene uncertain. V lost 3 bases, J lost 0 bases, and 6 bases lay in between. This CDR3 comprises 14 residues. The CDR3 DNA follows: TGTGCCAGCAGTTTTGGGCCCTCTGGAAACACCATATATTTT. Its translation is CASSFGPSGNTIYF.

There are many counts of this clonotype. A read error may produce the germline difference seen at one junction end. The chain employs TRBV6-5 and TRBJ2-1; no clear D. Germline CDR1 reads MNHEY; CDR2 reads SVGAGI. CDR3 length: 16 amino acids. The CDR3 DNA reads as TGTGCCAGCAGTTACTTGGGCGGCAGCTCCTTCAATGAGCAGTTCTTC. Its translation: CASSYLGGSSFNEQFF.

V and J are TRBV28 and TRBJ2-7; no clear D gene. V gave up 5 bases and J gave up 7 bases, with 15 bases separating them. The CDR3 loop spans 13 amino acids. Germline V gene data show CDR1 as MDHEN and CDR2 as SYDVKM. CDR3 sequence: CASSPGPPWEQYF. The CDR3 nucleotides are TGTGCCAGCAGTCCCGGTCCCCCTTGGGAGCAGTACTTC.

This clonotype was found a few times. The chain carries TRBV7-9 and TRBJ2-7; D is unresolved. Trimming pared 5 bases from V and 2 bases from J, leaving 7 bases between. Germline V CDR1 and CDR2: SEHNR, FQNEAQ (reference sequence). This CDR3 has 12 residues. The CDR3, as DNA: TGTGCCAGCAGCGTCCTGGCCTACGAGCAGTACTTC. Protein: CASSVLAYEQYF.

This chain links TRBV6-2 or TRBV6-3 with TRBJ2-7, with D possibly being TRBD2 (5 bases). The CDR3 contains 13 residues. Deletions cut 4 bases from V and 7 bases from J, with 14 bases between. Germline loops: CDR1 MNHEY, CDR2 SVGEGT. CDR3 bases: TGTGCCAGCAGTTCCGGGGTTGGAAGTGAGCAGTACGTC. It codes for CASSSGVGSEQYV.

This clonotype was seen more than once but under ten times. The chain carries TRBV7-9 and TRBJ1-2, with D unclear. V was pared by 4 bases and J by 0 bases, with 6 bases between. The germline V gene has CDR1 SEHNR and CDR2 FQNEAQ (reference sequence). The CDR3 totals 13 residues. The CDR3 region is CASSSRSNYGYTF. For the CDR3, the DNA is TGTGCCAGCAGCTCCCGGTCTAACTATGGCTACACCTTC.

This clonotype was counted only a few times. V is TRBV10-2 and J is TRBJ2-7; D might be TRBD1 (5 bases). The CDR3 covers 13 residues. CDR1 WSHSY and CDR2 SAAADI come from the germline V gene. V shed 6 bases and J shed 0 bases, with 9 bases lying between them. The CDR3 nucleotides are TGCGCCAGCAGCAGACAGAGCTCCTACGAGCAGTACGTC. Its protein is CASSRQSSYEQYV.

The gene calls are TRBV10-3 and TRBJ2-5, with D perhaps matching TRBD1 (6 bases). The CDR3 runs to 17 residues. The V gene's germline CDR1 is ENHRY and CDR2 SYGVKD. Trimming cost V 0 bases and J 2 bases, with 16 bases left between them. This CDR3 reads CAISESGQGMDQETQYF. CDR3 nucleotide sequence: TGTGCCATCAGTGAGTCGGGGCAGGGGATGGATCAAGAGACCCAGTACTTC.

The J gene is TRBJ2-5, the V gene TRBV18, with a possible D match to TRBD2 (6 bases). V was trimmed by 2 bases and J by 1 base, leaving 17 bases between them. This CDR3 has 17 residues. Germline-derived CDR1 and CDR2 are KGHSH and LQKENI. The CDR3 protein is CASSPSGKRAGQETQYF. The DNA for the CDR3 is TGTGCCAGCTCACCATCGGGGAAGCGGGCCGGCCAAGAGACCCAGTACTTC.

CDR3 in DNA: TGTGCCAGCAGTGGGCCGGGACTAGCGGAATTAGCCAAAAACATTCAGTACTTC. It specifies CASSGPGLAELAKNIQYF. The chain links TRBV6-2 or TRBV6-3 to TRBJ2-4, with TRBD2 identical over 11 bases. The CDR3 loop spans 18 amino acids. The V segment lost 5 bases and the J segment 0 bases; nucleotides outside the gene matches: 9. The germline V gene has CDR1 MNHEY and CDR2 SVGEGT.

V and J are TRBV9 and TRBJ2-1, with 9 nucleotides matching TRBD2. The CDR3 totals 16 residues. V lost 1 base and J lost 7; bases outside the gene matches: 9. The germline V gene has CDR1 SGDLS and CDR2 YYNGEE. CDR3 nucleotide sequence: TGTGCCAGCAGCGTAAGAAGTCTAGCGGGATCAAATGAGCAGTTCTTC. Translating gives CASSVRSLAGSNEQFF.

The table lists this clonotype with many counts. The CDR3 sequence: CASSVSDSPDTQYF. The CDR3 DNA reads as TGTGCCAGCAGCGTATCGGACTCCCCAGATACGCAGTATTTT. The V gene is TRBV7-8, the J gene TRBJ2-3; weak D call: TRBD2 (5 bases). The germline V gene has CDR1 SGHVS and CDR2 FQNEAQ. V was pared by 5 bases and J by 4 bases, with 13 bases between. The CDR3 is made up of 14 amino acids.